A selection of T cell receptor beta chains follows, all from one sample in a study of cytomegalovirus exposure and HLA in healthy donors. Measured with immunoSEQ multiplex PCR; TCRdb has only the in-frame clones, and not every one. The sample yields 150,000 to 200,000 clones, 78% seen once. Sequencing input: PBMCs. The receptor set was obtained from a woman between 35 and 50 years old in good health and CMV-seronegative. CDR3s include the opening cysteine and the closing phenylalanine or tryptophan. D genes are given only for firm matches. Not all rows give a size; the values are once, few, many and, for expanded clones, a class.

V gene	D gene	J gene	clone size	CDR3 protein	CDR3 DNA
TRBV7-8	-	TRBJ2-7	few	CASSQAQVGEQYF	TGTGCCAGCAGCCAAGCCCAGGTGGGCGAGCAGTACTTC
TRBV5-5	TRBD1	TRBJ1-2	-	CASSLPGTGALYGYTF	TGTGCCAGCAGCTTGCCCGGGACAGGGGCCCTCTATGGCTACACCTTC
TRBV6-1	TRBD1	TRBJ2-7	-	CASSDGTAYEQYF	TGTGCCAGCAGTGACGGGACAGCCTACGAGCAGTACTTC
TRBV19	TRBD1	TRBJ1-6	-	CASNDRGGSPLHF	TGTGCCAGTAATGACAGGGGGGGTTCACCCCTCCACTTT
TRBV5-1	-	TRBJ1-1	-	CASSLTPAPEAFF	TGCGCCAGCAGCTTGACACCCGCCCCTGAAGCTTTCTTT
TRBV5-6	TRBD1	TRBJ1-5	-	CASSQGDSPYSNQPQHF	TGTGCCAGCAGCCAGGGGGACAGTCCTTATAGCAATCAGCCCCAGCATTTT
TRBV10-1	-	TRBJ2-3	-	CASSPGGRGTDTQYF	TGCGCCAGCAGCCCCGGAGGGCGGGGCACAGATACGCAGTATTTT
TRBV5-1	-	TRBJ1-6	-	CASSLEVGTPNSPLHF	TGCGCCAGCAGCTTGGAGGTCGGGACACCAAATTCACCCCTCCACTTT
TRBV2	TRBD1	TRBJ1-3	few	CATTGGLGNTIYF	TGTGCCACCACAGGGGGGCTCGGGAACACCATATATTTT
TRBV11-2	-	TRBJ2-7	-	CASSYYRDIGEQYF	TGTGCCAGCAGCTATTACCGGGACATAGGAGAGCAGTACTTC
TRBV10-3	TRBD1	TRBJ1-4	-	CAISERQGIEKLFF	TGTGCCATCAGTGAGCGACAGGGTATCGAAAAACTGTTTTTT
TRBV9	TRBD1	TRBJ1-1	-	CASSAGTGFNTEAFF	TGTGCCAGCAGCGCCGGGACAGGGTTCAACACTGAAGCTTTCTTT
TRBV5-1	TRBD2	TRBJ2-2	-	CASSLTSGANTGELFF	TGCGCCAGCAGTCTAACTAGCGGAGCGAACACCGGGGAGCTGTTTTTT
TRBV30	-	TRBJ1-4	-	CAWRRQNEKLFF	TGTGCCTGGAGGAGACAAAATGAAAAACTGTTTTTT
TRBV11-2	-	TRBJ1-3	-	CASSLVGHLSGNTIYF	TGTGCCAGCAGCTTAGTTGGACACCTCTCTGGAAACACCATATATTTT
TRBV5-1	TRBD1	TRBJ1-2	-	CASSLEGQGGYTF	TGCGCCAGCAGCTTGGAGGGACAGGGTGGCTACACCTTC
TRBV11-2	-	TRBJ1-6	-	CASSSLQDWALHF	TGTGCCAGCAGCTCGTTACAGGATTGGGCCCTCCACTTT
TRBV6-5	-	TRBJ1-1	-	CASSPRPYRVTEAFF	TGTGCCAGCAGTCCACGGCCGTATCGGGTCACTGAAGCTTTCTTT
TRBV18	TRBD1	TRBJ1-1	once	CASSTGTGADTEAFF	TGTGCCAGCTCAACAGGGACAGGGGCGGACACTGAAGCTTTCTTT
TRBV7-8	-	TRBJ1-4	-	CASSLAAGAEEKLFF	TGTGCCAGCAGCTTAGCCGCAGGGGCGGAGGAAAAACTGTTTTTT
TRBV28	TRBD1	TRBJ1-4	-	CASRTGGTWATNEKLFF	TGTGCCAGCAGGACAGGGGGCACATGGGCAACTAATGAAAAACTGTTTTTT
TRBV7-6	TRBD1	TRBJ1-3	-	CASSLAPGQGWGNTIYF	TGTGCCAGCAGCTTAGCTCCGGGACAGGGATGGGGAAACACCATATATTTT
TRBV27	TRBD1	TRBJ1-2	-	CASSPQIGQGYGYTF	TGTGCCAGCAGTCCTCAAATCGGACAGGGCTATGGCTACACCTTC
TRBV6-1	TRBD2	TRBJ2-1	-	CASSEASGGAYNEQFF	TGTGCCAGCAGTGAAGCGAGCGGGGGGGCCTACAATGAGCAGTTCTTC
TRBV28	-	TRBJ1-2	few	CASSLNPGQNYGYTF	TGTGCCAGCAGTCTCAATCCGGGTCAAAACTATGGCTACACCTTC
TRBV21-1	-	TRBJ2-5	-	CASSRQFQETQYF	TGTGCCAGCAGCCGACAGTTCCAAGAGACCCAGTACTTC
TRBV6-5	-	TRBJ1-5	-	CASSVAYSSNQPQHF	TGTGCCAGCAGTGTGGCATATTCTAGCAATCAGCCCCAGCATTTT
TRBV2	TRBD2	TRBJ2-7	few	CASRLAGPSYEQYF	TGTGCCAGCAGGCTAGCGGGGCCCTCCTACGAGCAGTACTTC
TRBV7-6	-	TRBJ1-2	-	CASSGWGGQRLYYGYTF	TGTGCCAGCAGCGGGTGGGGGGGGCAGAGGCTTTACTATGGCTACACCTTC
TRBV19	TRBD1	TRBJ1-1	-	CASSMGQGNTEAFF	TGTGCCAGTAGTATGGGACAGGGGAACACTGAAGCTTTCTTT
TRBV19	-	TRBJ1-1	-	CASSTMTLGTEAFF	TGTGCCAGTAGTACAATGACATTAGGAACTGAAGCTTTCTTT
TRBV19	-	TRBJ1-1	-	CASSPITGSTEAFF	TGTGCCAGTAGTCCGATCACAGGGTCTACTGAAGCTTTCTTT
TRBV5-1	TRBD2	TRBJ2-3	-	CASSTALAGGSDTQYF	TGCGCCAGCAGCACCGCGTTAGCGGGGGGGTCAGATACGCAGTATTTT
TRBV19	TRBD1	TRBJ1-6	-	CASSKQGAVSPLHF	TGTGCCAGTAGTAAGCAGGGGGCAGTATCACCCCTCCACTTT
TRBV5-8	TRBD2	TRBJ2-3	-	CASSLVRIAGGKSTDTQYF	TGTGCCAGCAGCTTGGTGAGGATAGCGGGGGGGAAAAGTACAGATACGCAGTATTTT
TRBV6-6	-	TRBJ1-3	-	CASSYSAGNTIYF	TGTGCCAGCAGTTACTCGGCCGGAAACACCATATATTTT
TRBV5-1	TRBD1	TRBJ2-7	-	CASSVDRGLVYEQYF	TGCGCCAGCAGCGTCGACAGGGGGCTCGTGTACGAGCAGTACTTC
TRBV28	TRBD2	TRBJ2-7	-	CASSSAGTRGYEQYF	TGTGCCAGCAGCTCAGCCGGGACTAGAGGCTACGAGCAGTACTTC
TRBV29-1	TRBD2	TRBJ2-7	-	CSVVKGLAEPYEQYF	TGCAGCGTTGTAAAGGGACTAGCGGAACCTTACGAGCAGTACTTC
TRBV10-2	TRBD2	TRBJ2-5	-	CASRGGPVETQYF	TGCGCCAGTCGGGGGGGCCCCGTCGAGACCCAGTACTTC
TRBV7-9	TRBD1	TRBJ1-5	-	CASSSNRGLNQPQHF	TGTGCCAGCAGCTCAAACAGGGGACTCAATCAGCCCCAGCATTTT
TRBV2	-	TRBJ2-5	-	CASRSVETQYF	TGTGCCAGCAGGTCCGTTGAGACCCAGTACTTC
TRBV6-5	-	TRBJ2-3	-	CASSPSRASTDTQYF	TGTGCCAGCAGCCCCTCGCGGGCTAGCACAGATACGCAGTATTTT
TRBV7-6	-	TRBJ1-1	-	CASSLVSVGGATEAFF	TGTGCCAGCAGCTTAGTATCAGTCGGGGGGGCCACTGAAGCTTTCTTT
TRBV10-3	TRBD1	TRBJ2-7	-	CAIRDRETPYEQYF	TGTGCCATCAGGGACAGGGAAACCCCTTACGAGCAGTACTTC
TRBV6-1	-	TRBJ1-5	-	CASRRQRPFEQPQHF	TGTGCCAGCAGACGACAGCGCCCTTTCGAACAGCCCCAGCATTTT
TRBV6-5	-	TRBJ2-5	-	CASSYGLESQETQYF	TGTGCCAGCAGTTACGGTCTAGAGTCCCAAGAGACCCAGTACTTC
TRBV7-8	-	TRBJ1-5	-	CASSFSQGLGSNQPQHF	TGTGCCAGCAGCTTCAGTCAGGGTTTGGGGAGCAATCAGCCCCAGCATTTT
TRBV21-1	-	TRBJ2-7	few	CASSCTGSAYEQYF	TGTGCCAGCAGCTGCACAGGGAGTGCCTACGAGCAGTACTTC